This entry is about one TCR beta chain. Its antigen is still unknown. The sample holds other DNA sequences that translate to the same CDR3. These data come from a study of shared clonotypes between healthy human individuals. Background on the study: Each donor contributed plates that comprised three CD4 naive, three CD4 memory, two CD8 naive and one CD8 memory.

Generated by immunoSEQ multiplex PCR, the TCRdb table keeps only in-frame clones and is missing some. The profile shows approximately 2.5 million clones, 90% to 95% of them singletons. Partitioning of CD4+ cells yielded a CD45RA+ naive subset and a CD45RA-negative memory subset. Whole-study results and caveats: Only a few donors were included, so the genetic and exposure-history diversity represented was limited.

The receptor's source is a man aged 18 to 30 in good health. The sample taken for sequencing was naive CD4+ T cells sorted from blood. Noted subset: CD45RA+ positively selected.

CDR3 sequence (DNA): TGTGCCAGCAGCTTAGCTTCCACAGATACGCAGTATTTT. Translating gives CASSLASTDTQYF. The genes are TRBV7-2 and TRBJ2-3, with D hard to call. Germline assignment: CDR1 SGHTA and CDR2 FQGNSA. The V gene lost 0 bases and the J gene lost 2 bases, with 3 bases spanning the gap. The length of the CDR3 is 13 residues.